Presented here are 26 T cell receptor beta chains from one specimen sequenced in a study of T cells after yellow fever vaccination. TCRdb reanalysed the 5' RACE reads using MiXCR and keeps one entry per CDR3 protein. The table shows 300,000 to 350,000 distinct CDR3 sequences, with approximately 4.3% occurring only once. The input for sequencing was PBMCs, taken 15 days after the yellow fever booster vaccination. The receptors were gathered from a young man who received the YFV17D yellow fever vaccine.

This clonotype was picked up many times. The chain couples TRBV6-6 to TRBJ2-3; 12 bases fit TRBD2. The CDR3 has 16 amino acids. Germline CDR1 is MNHNY and CDR2 is SVGAGI (reference sequence). V trimming: 4 bases; J trimming: 4 bases; junction bases outside the gene matches: 6. The CDR3 loop is CASSSPTSGGSDTQYF. As DNA, the CDR3 is TGTGCCAGCAGTTCCCCGACTAGCGGGGGTTCAGATACGCAGTATTTT.

This clonotype was seen repeatedly, ten times or more. J is TRBJ2-5 and V is TRBV7-9; tentatively, D is TRBD2 (5 bases). CDR1 SEHNR and CDR2 FQNEAQ come from the germline V gene (reference sequence). The CDR3 is 14 amino acids. Trimming removed 2 bases from V and 1 base from J, with 8 bases in between. In DNA, the CDR3 is TGTGCCAGCAGCTTAAGGAGGTCCCAAGAGACCCAGTACTTC. This translates into CASSLRRSQETQYF.

The table lists this clonotype with many counts. The chain recombines TRBV7-6 with TRBJ2-1; no firm D call. The V and J ends lost 5 bases and 10 bases respectively, with 9 bases between them. CDR1 SGHVS and CDR2 FNYEAQ come from the germline V gene. The CDR3 consists of 11 residues. The CDR3 protein is CASSLQWEQFF. DNA for the CDR3: TGTGCCAGCAGCCTGCAATGGGAGCAGTTCTTC.

The J gene is TRBJ2-3, the V gene TRBV7-3; TRBD1 aligns across 9 bases. The CDR3 is made up of 16 amino acids. In germline, CDR1 is SGHTA, CDR2 FQGTGA. The V segment lost 5 bases and the J segment 4 bases; nucleotides outside the gene matches: 10. The CDR3 region is CASSPGTGRVADTQYF. The CDR3 bases are TGTGCCAGCAGCCCCGGGACAGGGCGAGTCGCAGATACGCAGTATTTT.

The chain couples TRBV3-1 to TRBJ2-5, with TRBD1 matching over 7 bases. The germline gives CDR1 LGHDT, CDR2 YNNKEL (reference sequence). The CDR3 has 13 residues. V lost 9 bases, J lost 5 bases, and 9 bases stayed unmatched. The CDR3 DNA sequence: TGTGCCAGTTCGACAGGGATGATGGAGACCCAGTACTTC. Translated: CASSTGMMETQYF.

At least ten counts were recorded for this clonotype. The CDR3 DNA follows: TGCGCCAGCAGTCCAGGGACGGCCGCTAACTATGGCTACACCTTC. The encoded protein is CASSPGTAANYGYTF. The J gene is TRBJ1-2, the V gene TRBV5-1, with a possible D match to TRBD1 (5 bases). Germline CDR1 SGHRS, CDR2 YFSETQ. The germline V and J ends were trimmed by 5 bases and 0 bases, with 14 bases remaining between them. The CDR3 is 15 amino acids.

This sequence joins TRBV29-1 and TRBJ2-1; D call uncertain. V was pared by 7 bases and J by 2 bases, with 15 bases between. Germline values: CDR1 SQVTM, CDR2 ANQGSEA. The CDR3 is 14 residues long. CDR3: CSAGSYETYNEQFF. CDR3 bases: TGCAGCGCTGGGTCCTACGAGACCTACAATGAGCAGTTCTTC.

In its sample, this clonotype was seen many times. Here the CDR3 reads CASTQLDTQYF. DNA for the CDR3: TGCGCCAGCACTCAACTCGATACGCAGTATTTT. V and J are TRBV10-2 and TRBJ2-3; D gene uncertain. The CDR3 extends over 11 amino acids. Germline CDR1 and CDR2: WSHSY and SAAADI. The germline V and J ends were trimmed by 7 bases and 6 bases, with 8 bases remaining between them.

This clonotype was found a few times. V usage is TRBV20-1 and J usage is TRBJ2-1; 10 bases agree with TRBD2. The germline gives CDR1 DFQATT, CDR2 SNEGSKA (reference sequence). The trim removed 6 bases at V and 7 bases at J, leaving 6 bases unmatched. This CDR3 is 13 amino acids long. The CDR3 DNA reads TGCAGTGCACTACTAGCGGGATATAATGAGCAGTTCTTC. It is translated as CSALLAGYNEQFF.

There are a few counts of this clonotype. The rearrangement uses TRBV18 and TRBJ2-5, with D tentatively TRBD1 (6 bases). The CDR3 is made up of 13 amino acids. V was clipped by 7 bases and J by 2 bases, with 11 bases between them. Germline V gene sequence: CDR1 KGHSH, CDR2 LQKENI. CDR3 coding DNA: TGTGCCAGCTATAGACAGGATCAAGAGACCCAGTACTTC. Its translation is CASYRQDQETQYF. Full variable domain (remainder filled in from reference TRBV18 and TRBJ2-5): NAGVMQNPRHLVRRRGQEARLRCSPMKGHSHVYWYRQLPEEGLKFMVYLQKENIIDESGMPKERFSAEFPKEGPSILRIQQVVRGDSAAYFCASYRQDQETQYFGPGTRLLVL.

A few counts support this clonotype. DNA for the CDR3: TGTGCCAGCACGCGTAGCGGGGGCACACCCTCTCTCACAGATACGCAGTATTTT. This encodes CASTRSGGTPSLTDTQYF. The chain links TRBV7-9 to TRBJ2-3; 9 bases are a match to TRBD2. Losses at the gene ends were 7 bases for V and 2 bases for J; bases not matched to a gene: 16. Germline V lookup: CDR1 SEHNR, CDR2 FQNEAQ (reference sequence). This CDR3 has 18 amino acids.

This clonotype was seen more than once but under ten times. This chain uses TRBV7-9 with TRBJ1-1; possible D gene TRBD1, 5 bases. Germline values: CDR1 SEHNR, CDR2 FQNEAQ (reference sequence). Deletions cut 5 bases from V and 5 bases from J, with 24 bases between. The CDR3 is 17 amino acids. The CDR3 is CASSPASGLGLLTEAFF. The CDR3 region has the DNA TGTGCCAGCAGCCCCGCGTCCGGGCTGGGACTGTTAACTGAAGCTTTCTTT.

This clonotype was counted ten times or more. J is TRBJ1-5 and V is TRBV29-1; unclear D gene. The germline V and J ends were trimmed by 6 bases and 4 bases, with 13 bases remaining between them. This CDR3 is 13 amino acids long. Germline-derived CDR1 and CDR2 are SQVTM and ANQGSEA. This chain's CDR3 is CSVAPQPNQPQHF. The CDR3 DNA follows: TGCAGCGTAGCACCACAGCCGAATCAGCCCCAGCATTTT.

The table lists this clonotype with many counts. The V call is TRBV7-9, the J call TRBJ1-2, with D tentatively TRBD1 (5 bases). Trimming pared 4 bases from V and 1 base from J, leaving 16 bases between. CDR3 length: 16 residues. Germline CDR1 SEHNR, CDR2 FQNEAQ (reference sequence). The CDR3: CASSSGTARSNYGYTF. The CDR3, as DNA: TGTGCCAGCAGCTCCGGGACGGCAAGAAGTAACTATGGCTACACCTTC.

This clonotype was seen at least ten times. This rearrangement joins TRBV11-2 to TRBJ2-3; D is unclear. The germline V gene has CDR1 SGHAT and CDR2 FQNNGV. This CDR3 contains 16 residues. V lost 2 bases and J lost 3, with 15 bases in between. The CDR3 sequence: CASSLQYGFMTDTQYF. The CDR3 DNA sequence: TGTGCCAGCAGCTTACAATACGGGTTTATGACAGATACGCAGTATTTT.

This clonotype was counted only a few times. V and J are TRBV6-6 and TRBJ1-2; D is ambiguous. This CDR3 spans 11 amino acids. V gave up 8 bases and J gave up 2 bases, with 6 bases separating them. Per the germline V gene, CDR1 is MNHNY and CDR2 is SVGAGI (reference sequence). The CDR3 is CASRENYGYTF. CDR3 bases: TGTGCCAGCCGGGAAAACTATGGCTACACCTTC.

This clonotype was observed many times. The V gene is TRBV5-1, the J gene TRBJ1-2; D might be TRBD1 (6 bases). V dropped 0 bases and J dropped 5 bases, with 11 bases sitting between them. Germline CDR1 reads SGHRS; CDR2 reads YFSETQ. CDR3 length equals 14 residues. Here the CDR3 reads CASSLEAGVYGYTF. The CDR3 DNA sequence: TGCGCCAGCAGCTTGGAGGCAGGGGTGTATGGCTACACCTTC. Looking up the rest from reference TRBV5-1 and TRBJ1-2 gives the full variable domain: KAGVTQTPRYLIKTRGQQVTLSCSPISGHRSVSWYQQTPGQGLQFLFEYFSETQRNKGNFPGRFSGRQFSNSRSEMNVSTLELGDSALYLCASSLEAGVYGYTFGSGTRLTVV.

This clonotype was seen repeatedly, ten times or more. The gene calls are TRBV20-1 and TRBJ1-2; TRBD1 agrees at 7 bases. Looked up from germline, CDR1 is DFQATT and CDR2 is SNEGSKA (reference sequence). The V and J ends lost 3 bases and 5 bases, in that order; junction bases with no gene match: 9. This CDR3 region has 14 residues. The CDR3 sequence: CSASHGVQGYGYTF. In DNA form, the CDR3 reads TGCAGTGCTAGTCATGGCGTACAGGGGTATGGCTACACCTTC.

This clonotype was seen at least ten times. The V and J genes are TRBV4-1 and TRBJ2-3; a possible D gene is TRBD2 (6 bases). Trimming shortened V by 1 base and J by 5 bases, and 19 bases separated the two germline ends. Germline V lookup: CDR1 MGHRA, CDR2 YSYEKL. This CDR3 region has 17 residues. CDR3 sequence (DNA): TGCGCCAGCAGCCAAGGTGGCGCGGGGTCGCCCGGAGATACGCAGTATTTT. Protein sequence: CASSQGGAGSPGDTQYF.

This clonotype was seen a few times. The V and J genes are TRBV28 and TRBJ2-5; maybe TRBD2 (6 bases). From germline, CDR1 is MDHEN and CDR2 SYDVKM. The CDR3 covers 15 residues. V was trimmed by 6 bases and J by 4 bases, leaving 18 bases between them. The CDR3 sequence: CASSPDRLVGETQYF. The DNA of the CDR3 is TGTGCCAGCAGCCCCGACCGACTAGTGGGAGAGACCCAGTACTTC.

This clonotype showed up just a few times. This chain joins TRBV6-5 and TRBJ1-2; D is unclear. V lost 0 bases to trimming and J lost 6 bases, with 8 bases between them. Germline loops: CDR1 MNHEY, CDR2 SVGAGI. This CDR3 is built from 13 residues. Written as DNA, the CDR3 is TGTGCCAGCAGTTACTCGAGTGGAGATGGCTACACCTTC. It translates to CASSYSSGDGYTF.

Many counts were recorded for this clonotype. The chain employs TRBV7-2 and TRBJ2-1; D is possibly TRBD1 (5 bases). The germline V and J ends were trimmed by 0 bases and 2 bases, with 8 bases remaining between them. CDR1 is SGHTA and CDR2 is FQGNSA in the germline V gene. This CDR3 region has 15 residues. CDR3 loop: CASSLARAPYNEQFF. DNA of the CDR3: TGTGCCAGCAGCTTAGCCAGGGCACCCTACAATGAGCAGTTCTTC.

This clonotype was seen many times. This chain uses TRBV29-1 with TRBJ2-7, with D perhaps matching TRBD2 (6 bases). The CDR3 extends over 13 amino acids. Between the trimmed V and J ends, which lost 6 bases and 3 bases, there was a span of 15 bases. The germline CDR1 and CDR2 sequences are SQVTM and ANQGSEA. The CDR3 is CSVRAGSFYEQYF. The CDR3, as DNA: TGCAGCGTCAGGGCGGGGAGTTTCTACGAGCAGTACTTC.

This clonotype was detected many times. The chain combines TRBV20-1 with TRBJ1-2; weak D call: TRBD1 (6 bases). V dropped 6 bases and J dropped 1 base, with 15 bases sitting between them. From germline, CDR1 is DFQATT and CDR2 SNEGSKA (reference sequence). The CDR3 has 14 residues. The CDR3 is CSASRQESNYGYTF. The CDR3 nucleotides are TGCAGTGCCAGTCGACAGGAGAGTAACTATGGCTACACCTTC.

A few counts support this clonotype. V gene TRBV5-1 combines with J gene TRBJ2-1, with TRBD1 identical over 7 bases. CDR3 length: 15 residues. V gave up 3 bases and J gave up 5 bases; unmatched junction bases: 8. Germline V gives CDR1 SGHRS, CDR2 YFSETQ. The CDR3 loop reads CASSYPDRDDNEQFF. CDR3 DNA sequence: TGCGCCAGCAGCTACCCCGACAGGGATGACAATGAGCAGTTCTTC.

This chain uses TRBV20-1 with TRBJ1-2, with TRBD1 matching over 12 bases. Germline V gene data show CDR1 as DFQATT and CDR2 as SNEGSKA (reference sequence). With V trimmed by 4 bases and J by 7 bases, 7 bases remained unmatched. This CDR3 comprises 14 residues. As DNA, the CDR3 is TGCAGTGCTACTACCGGGACAGGGGGCTCTGGCTACACCTTC. The encoded protein is CSATTGTGGSGYTF.